This T cell receptor beta chain is from a study of T cell responses to AZD1222 COVID-19 vaccine. TCRdb keeps only in-frame clones here, not all; method: immunoSEQ multiplex PCR. The sample consists of about 79,000 clones, about 84% of them appearing once. J lost 3 bases, V lost 6 bases, and 7 bases had no gene match. The germline gives CDR1 SNHLY, CDR2 FYNNEI. The CDR3 is 15 amino acids. Sequencing used peripheral blood, obtained on day 0 of AZD1222 vaccination. The clonotype was recovered from an adult in good health. The rearrangement links TRBV2 to TRBJ2-2; 7 bases map to TRBD2. The CDR3 protein is CASRVLGGDTGELFF. DNA of the CDR3: TGTGCCAGCAGGGTCTTGGGAGGGGACACCGGGGAGCTGTTTTTT.